This entry features one TCR beta chain sequence. Its antigen remains unidentified. Base-call qualities are not available, and no considerably larger clone is one nucleotide away. The sample is drawn from a study of T cells in Graves' hyperthyroidism and ophthalmopathy (dated by TCRdb to about 2019). About the full investigation: Peripheral blood was sampled at the time of initial diagnosis, prior to any treatment. A discovery cohort of about a hundred patients, 43 with Graves' ophthalmopathy and approximately 55 with stable Graves' hyperthyroidism, was used to find distinguishing TCR V-J signatures. An independent validation cohort of around 19 hyperthyroidism patients and about 16 patients who later progressed to ophthalmopathy tested prospective prediction of ophthalmopathy. The approximately 100 discovery patients were divided at random into training and test sets in a 7:3 ratio. In addition, the study compared T-cell repertoires in thyroid tissue and in blood from six Graves' hyperthyroidism patients. Once sampling was done, hyperthyroidism patients were given methimazole at a starting dose of 30 mg daily, whereas ophthalmopathy patients were given high-dose intravenous methylprednisolone. The paper describes TCR Vbeta CDR3 sequencing of 140 or so peripheral blood samples, made up of 43 ophthalmopathy patients, over 70 hyperthyroidism patients and 17 progressor patients. On the study overall, not on this receptor specifically: Most expanded thyroid clonotypes (frequency above 0.001) were also found in blood, which suggests that blood repertoires may mirror thyroid immune responses. In validation, progression to ophthalmopathy was predicted by the model with 70% to 71% sensitivity and around 75% specificity, a median of roughly six months before onset. A 13 V-J signature model separated ophthalmopathy from stable hyperthyroidism, with roughly 88% sensitivity and about 81% specificity in cross-validation and 80%/75% in testing. Sample size was not statistically predetermined, and blinding of investigators to group allocation was not performed.

Trimming at the junction amounts to 3 bases on V and 0 bases on J, and the germline ends lie 11 bases apart. Reading from cysteine to phenylalanine, the CDR3 counts 16 amino acids. Only the CDR3 region is kept as DNA, spanning 48 bases read in frame from base 1. As encoded in the germline V gene, CDR1 is MNHNS while CDR2 is SASEGT. Amplification of TCR beta CDR3 regions was carried out from RNA transcripts. A first-round RT-PCR of the TCR CDR3 used the HTBI primer set with the Qiagen OneStep RT-PCR kit. Libraries were constructed in a second round of multiplex PCR, after which size selection and purification were performed. Paired-end sequencing of the libraries was performed with 100 bp reads on an Illumina HiSeq2000. The paper's processing steps were these. Raw data were processed with SOAPnuke, discarding reads with adapters, uncalled bases, mean Phred below 15, or no exact constant-primer or identifier match. High-quality paired reads were merged using COPE v1.2.5, and each unique nucleotide sequence was defined as a clonotype. Clonotypes were aligned to IMGT TRBV, TRBD and TRBJ reference segments using MiTCR v1.1. Only V-J combinations with frequency above 0.0001, covering about 99% of repertoires, were analysed. The TCS score was defined as the ratio of F50 (clonal expansion) to E x V (chaos), calculated using BLOSUM62-based TCRdist between CDR3 peptides within each V-J. Welch's t-statistics and random forest reduced roughly 530 V-J features to about 12, which were used in a naive Bayes classifier (R e1071). In TCRdb, the public reads were trimmed at Q25 with fastp and aligned with MiXCR, with productive beta chains retained. Here each entry gathers all rows of one CDR3 protein and keeps the most common genes and DNA. In this record, the V and J calls reflect TCRdb's handling and not the investigators' own analysis. Recorded for this sample are about 770,000 distinct CDR3 sequences; roughly a sixth of them occurred a single time. The ten largest clones take up over 15% of the sample.

Hyperthyroidism patients were newly diagnosed, with disease duration under 2 months, and aged 18 to 65 years. Patients with uncontrolled infections, other autoimmune diseases, pregnancy or lactation were excluded. Diagnoses relied on clinical symptoms, serum thyroxine and TRAb, thyroid ultrasound and orbital computed tomography. For progressor patients, blood was drawn at the first diagnosis of hyperthyroidism, before any ophthalmopathy symptoms had appeared. PBMCs were isolated from approximately 10 ml of fresh peripheral blood by Ficoll-Paque density gradient centrifugation. Progressor patients were initially diagnosed with Graves' hyperthyroidism and developed ophthalmopathy during follow-up. Trizol reagent was used to extract total RNA, and RNA quality was then checked on an Agilent 2100 Bioanalyzer.

The sample consisted of blood. The source of this sequence is a woman aged 50 to 60 with Graves' hyperthyroidism that later progressed to Graves' ophthalmopathy. Here the chain combines TRBV6-1 and TRBJ1-4, and TRBD1 may be the D gene, going by 5 matching bases. The DNA is as follows: TGTGCCAGCAGTGACCTTGTAGGGGCAACTAATGAAAAACTGTTTTTT. Translated, this gives CASSDLVGATNEKLFF.